Included here is one TCR beta chain sequence, with context. Its antigen is undetermined. The table came from immunoSEQ multiplex PCR; TCRdb's copy has only in-frame clones and leaves some out. The table shows millions of clones, with 85% to 95% occurring only once. V was shortened by 3 bases and J by 10 bases, with 16 bases between the two germline ends. Germline V CDR1 and CDR2: WNHNN, SYGVQD (reference sequence). CDR3 length: 14 amino acids. The sample belongs to a study of shared clonotypes between healthy human individuals. Turning to the study itself: Each donor contributed plates that comprised three CD4 naive, three CD4 memory, two CD8 naive and one CD8 memory. Points from the study as a whole: A reduction in generation probabilities was seen for non-shared clonotypes relative to those shared by all four donors. Among a handful of donors, approximately 4.6% of naive CD4 clonotypes were found in common. Inspection by rarefaction showed sorted-subset sequencing to be incomplete despite large depth.

The V and J genes are TRBV10-1 and TRBJ2-1, with D perhaps TRBD2 (5 bases). The sequence was collected from a man aged 18 to 29 in good health. Specimen: naive CD4+ T cells sorted from blood. Stated subset: CD45RA+ positively selected. CDR3: CASSDGNYGGEQFF. CDR3 bases: TGCGCCAGCAGTGATGGGAACTACGGCGGGGAGCAGTTCTTC.